Sequencing of this T cell receptor (beta chain) was carried out in a study of beta chain features in type 1 diabetes (dated by TCRdb to 2017 to 2018). Regarding the complete study: Patients and healthy donors did not differ in mean age, gender distribution, total cell number or subset yield. In the study, TCRB repertoires of sorted circulating CD4+ T cell subsets from recently diagnosed type 1 diabetes patients were compared with those of matched healthy donors. A total of just under 110,000,000 sorted cells were examined across all samples, and RNA yield correlated strongly with the number of cells per subset. Regulatory and stem cell-like memory subsets were isolated from only 8 patients and 8 healthy donors, whereas naive and central memory subsets came from all 28 donors. General findings and caveats noted by the study authors: Naive, central memory and regulatory TCRB repertoires appeared more similar among patients than among healthy donors. Type 1 diabetes patients showed a moderate but significant shortening of TCRB CDR3 length in all four CD4+ subsets. Patients with type 1 diabetes made fewer insertions and deleted more nucleotides at VDJ recombination sites, implying thymic rearrangement abnormalities. PCR may preferentially amplify shorter templates, but because patient and control samples were amplified and corrected together, any resulting skew would affect both groups equally. Because the HLA sub-analyses included only small numbers of individuals, any influence of HLA type on TCRB rearrangement was left unresolved. Because cDNA rather than genomic DNA was sequenced, highly expressing activated cells could have been over-represented, although no difference in activation and CD3 levels was found between groups.

All of the isolated RNA was reverse transcribed with the High Capacity cDNA Reverse Transcription Kit, so expressed TCRB transcripts were sequenced. Deep immunoSEQ sequencing was applied to naive, central memory and regulatory T cell samples, giving an average of around 3.4 million total reads per sample. Sorted cells were lysed in RLT buffer, and RNA was extracted using DNase-treated RNeasy Micro or Mini kits according to cell number. To prevent cross-contamination, every cell subset was processed on its own, while patient and healthy donor samples were processed together. The immunoSEQ multiplex PCR was used to amplify TCRB sequences from cDNA, yielding 87-bp fragments that span the CDR3 region. Amplicons were sequenced on the Illumina HiSeq platform. Per the source publication's procedure: PCR bias was computationally corrected using synthetic template baselines, reads within Hamming distance 2 were collapsed, and singletons that could not be merged were discarded. Reads were aligned to IMGT to assign V, D and J genes, CDR3 length, and insertions or deletions at six rearrangement sites. Clonotype counts were normalized to sorted cell number within each subset before computing true diversity and Gini coefficients with the tcR R package. Repertoire sharing was quantified using the overlap coefficient calculated on TCRB nucleotide sequences. TCRdb took this table from immuneACCESS and kept in-frame rearrangements with V and J called. Such tables lack part of the clones; where checked against another copy, unresolved V genes explain under half of the gap, and the rest is unexplained. V, J and clone size derive from that table, while D and trimming were established from the DNA sequence. Across this sample there are approximately 170,000 clones, with roughly 8% seen only once. Under 0.55% of the sample belongs to the ten largest clones.

A single peripheral blood draw of approximately 100 mL on average was collected from each donor into heparinised tubes. A BD FACSAria II and a panel including CD45RO, CCR7, CD25, CD127, CD95 and CD27 were used to sort naive, central memory, regulatory and stem cell-like memory CD4+ T cells. Every sorted population had a purity above 95%. Right away, PBMCs were isolated by Lymphoprep density gradient centrifugation and were stained directly, with no culture step. So that batch effects would be minimized, each experiment stained and sorted samples in pairs, pairing one healthy donor with one patient. This clone has only a few counts. It has no known antigen specificity. No base quality values were provided; no much bigger clone lies one nucleotide off. From its cysteine to its phenylalanine, the CDR3 spans 19 amino acids. Only the CDR3 DNA is retained, 57 bases long and in frame from the first base.

Material for sequencing was central memory CD4+ T cells from blood. The receptor was isolated from a man between 18 and 29 years old with type 1 diabetes. Recombination linked TRBV21-1 to TRBJ1-5; the table's D gene call, TRBD1, was not cross checked with the DNA. TRBV21-1 is described as a pseudogene. The nucleotide sequence is TGTGCCAGCAGCAAAGCGTCGCCGACAGGGGGCTGGGGTAATCAGCCCCAGCATTTT. Its protein product is CASSKASPTGGWGNQPQHF.